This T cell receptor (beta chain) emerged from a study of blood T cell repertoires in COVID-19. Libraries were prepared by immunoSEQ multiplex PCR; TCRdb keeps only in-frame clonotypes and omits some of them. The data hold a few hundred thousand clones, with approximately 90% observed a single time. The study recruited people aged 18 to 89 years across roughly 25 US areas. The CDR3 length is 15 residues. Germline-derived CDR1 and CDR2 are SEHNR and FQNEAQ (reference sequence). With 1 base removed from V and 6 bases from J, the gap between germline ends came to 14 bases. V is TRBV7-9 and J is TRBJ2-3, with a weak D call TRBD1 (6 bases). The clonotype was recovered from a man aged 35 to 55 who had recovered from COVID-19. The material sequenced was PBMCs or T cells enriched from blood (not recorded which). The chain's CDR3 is CASSLVGRGKDTQYF. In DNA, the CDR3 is TGTGCCAGCAGCTTAGTGGGCAGGGGCAAGGATACGCAGTATTTT.